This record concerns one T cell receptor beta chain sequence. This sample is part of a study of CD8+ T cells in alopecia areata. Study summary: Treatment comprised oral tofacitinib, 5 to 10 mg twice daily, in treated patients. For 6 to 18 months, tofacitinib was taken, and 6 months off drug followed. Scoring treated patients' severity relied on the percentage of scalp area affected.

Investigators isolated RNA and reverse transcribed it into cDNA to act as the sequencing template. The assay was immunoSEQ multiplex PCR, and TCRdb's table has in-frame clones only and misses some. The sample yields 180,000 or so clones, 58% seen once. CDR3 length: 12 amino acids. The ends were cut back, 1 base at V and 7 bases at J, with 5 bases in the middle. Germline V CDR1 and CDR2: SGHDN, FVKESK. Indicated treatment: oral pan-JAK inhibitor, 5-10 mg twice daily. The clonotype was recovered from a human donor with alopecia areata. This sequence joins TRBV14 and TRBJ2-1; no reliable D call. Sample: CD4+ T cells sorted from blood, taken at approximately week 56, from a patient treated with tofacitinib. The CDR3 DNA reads TGTGCCAGCAGCCAAGTCAGAAATGAGCAGTTCTTC. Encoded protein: CASSQVRNEQFF. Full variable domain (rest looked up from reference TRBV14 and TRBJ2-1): EAGVTQFPSHSVIEKGQTVTLRCDPISGHDNLYWYRRVMGKEIKFLLHFVKESKQDESGMPNNRFLAERTGGTYSTLKVQPAELEDSGVYFCASSQVRNEQFFGPGTRLTVL.